This T cell receptor (beta chain) derives from a study of cytomegalovirus exposure and HLA in healthy donors. Study information: Unique TCRs from HLA-typed donors, around 79 million of them, were held in an early data release.

Study conclusions and caveats: Reportedly, HLA-A and HLA-B alleles of most subjects were accurately predicted from TCR beta. The authors later found TCR association rates varying by HLA locus, with DRB1 most and HLA-C fewest.

Deletions cut 3 bases from V and 4 bases from J, with 10 bases between. CDR1 and CDR2 (germline): MNHNS, SASEGT. The CDR3 is made up of 13 amino acids. A word on this clone: Its antigen is still unknown.

It was with 60 Vbeta and 13 Jbeta primers that the PCR ran. Here immunoSEQ multiplex PCR was the method, and the copy in TCRdb shows in-frame clones only, minus some. The data contain more than 150,000 clones, almost 80% of them singletons. The receptor comes from a middle-aged man in good health and CMV-seropositive. The chain carries TRBV6-1 and TRBJ2-7; maybe TRBD2 (6 bases). Sequenced material: PBMCs. The CDR3 reads CASSEAGRYEQYF. The CDR3 nucleotides read TGTGCCAGCAGTGAGGCAGGGAGGTACGAGCAGTACTTC.